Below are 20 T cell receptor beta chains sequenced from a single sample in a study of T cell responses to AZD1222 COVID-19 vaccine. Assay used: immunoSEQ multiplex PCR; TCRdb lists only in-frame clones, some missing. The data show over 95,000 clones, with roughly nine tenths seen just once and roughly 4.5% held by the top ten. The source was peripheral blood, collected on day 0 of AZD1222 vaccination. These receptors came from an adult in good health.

As DNA, the CDR3 is TGTGCCAGCAGCCCGACTGGACAGTTCTATGAAAAACTGTTTTTT. It specifies CASSPTGQFYEKLFF. This sequence joins TRBV7-9 and TRBJ1-4, with D possibly TRBD1 on 6 matching bases. This CDR3 is built from 15 residues. V dropped 5 bases and J dropped 6 bases, with 16 bases sitting between them. Germline CDR1 reads SEHNR; CDR2 reads FQNEAQ (reference sequence).

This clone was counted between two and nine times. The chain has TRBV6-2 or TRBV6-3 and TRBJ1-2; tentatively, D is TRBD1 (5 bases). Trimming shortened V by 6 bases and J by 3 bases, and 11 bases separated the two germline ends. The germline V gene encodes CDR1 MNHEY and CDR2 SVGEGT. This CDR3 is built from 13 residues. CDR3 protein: CASSLTGYYGYTF. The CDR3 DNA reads TGTGCCAGCAGCCTTACAGGATACTATGGCTACACCTTC.

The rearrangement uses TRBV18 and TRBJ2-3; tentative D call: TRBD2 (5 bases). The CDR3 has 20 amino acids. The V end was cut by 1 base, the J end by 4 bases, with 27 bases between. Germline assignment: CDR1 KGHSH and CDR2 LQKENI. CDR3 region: CASSPQPTEATPADADTQYF. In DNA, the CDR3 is TGTGCCAGCTCACCACAGCCTACCGAAGCTACCCCAGCGGATGCAGATACGCAGTATTTT.

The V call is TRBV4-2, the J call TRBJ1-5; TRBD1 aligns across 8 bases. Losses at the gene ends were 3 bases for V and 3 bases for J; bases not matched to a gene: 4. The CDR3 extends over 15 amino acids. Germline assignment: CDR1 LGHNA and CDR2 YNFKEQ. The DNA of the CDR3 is TGTGCCAGCAGCCAGGCGACAGGGGACAATCAGCCCCAGCATTTT. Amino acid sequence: CASSQATGDNQPQHF.

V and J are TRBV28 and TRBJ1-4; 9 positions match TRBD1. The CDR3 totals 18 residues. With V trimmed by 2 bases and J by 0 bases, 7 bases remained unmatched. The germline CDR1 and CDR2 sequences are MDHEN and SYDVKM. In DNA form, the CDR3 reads TGTGCCAGCAGTTTACTACGAGGGACAGGGTCAACTAATGAAAAACTGTTTTTT. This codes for CASSLLRGTGSTNEKLFF.

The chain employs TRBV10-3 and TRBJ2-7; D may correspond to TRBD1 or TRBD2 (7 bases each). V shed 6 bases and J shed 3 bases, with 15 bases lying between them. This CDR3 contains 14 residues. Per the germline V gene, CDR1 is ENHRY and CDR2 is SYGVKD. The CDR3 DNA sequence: TGTGCCATCAGCCCAGGGGGGACTATCTACGAGCAGTACTTC. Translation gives CAISPGGTIYEQYF.

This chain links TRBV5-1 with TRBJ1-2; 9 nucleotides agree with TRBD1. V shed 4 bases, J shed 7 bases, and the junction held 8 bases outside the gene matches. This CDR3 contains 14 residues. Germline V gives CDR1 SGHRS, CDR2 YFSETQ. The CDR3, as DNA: TGCGCCAGCAGCATTGGACAGGGGACTTCTGGCTACACCTTC. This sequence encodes CASSIGQGTSGYTF.

Here the CDR3 DNA reads TGCGCCAGCAGCTTGGGACACAGGGCTACCACTGAAGCTTTCTTT. Translation gives CASSLGHRATTEAFF. This sequence joins TRBV5-1 and TRBJ1-1; a possible D gene is TRBD1 (6 bases). Between the trimmed V and J ends, which lost 0 bases and 4 bases, there was a span of 13 bases. Germline V CDR1 and CDR2: SGHRS, YFSETQ. CDR3 length: 15 residues.

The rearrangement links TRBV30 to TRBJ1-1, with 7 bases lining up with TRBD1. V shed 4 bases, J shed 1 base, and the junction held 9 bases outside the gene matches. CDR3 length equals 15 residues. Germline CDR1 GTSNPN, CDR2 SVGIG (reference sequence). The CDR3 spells CAWIGTDRKNTEAFF. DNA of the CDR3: TGTGCCTGGATCGGGACAGACCGAAAGAACACTGAAGCTTTCTTT.

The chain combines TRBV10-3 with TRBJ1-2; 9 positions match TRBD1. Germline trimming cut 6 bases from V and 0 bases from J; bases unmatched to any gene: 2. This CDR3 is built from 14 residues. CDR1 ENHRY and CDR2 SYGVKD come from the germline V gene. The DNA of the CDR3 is TGTGCCATCAGGGGGACAGGGCCTAACTATGGCTACACCTTC. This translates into CAIRGTGPNYGYTF.

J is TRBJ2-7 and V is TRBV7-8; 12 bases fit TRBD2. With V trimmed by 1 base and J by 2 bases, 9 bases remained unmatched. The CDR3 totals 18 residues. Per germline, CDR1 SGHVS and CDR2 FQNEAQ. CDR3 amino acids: CASSLGASGGAATYEQYF. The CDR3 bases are TGTGCCAGCAGCTTAGGGGCTAGCGGGGGGGCCGCGACCTACGAGCAGTACTTC.

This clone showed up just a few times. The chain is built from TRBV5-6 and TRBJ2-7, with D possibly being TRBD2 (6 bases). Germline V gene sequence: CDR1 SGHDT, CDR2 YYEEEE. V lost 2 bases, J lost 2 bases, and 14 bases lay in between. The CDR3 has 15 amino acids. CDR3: CASSFGGAPAYEQYF. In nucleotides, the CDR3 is TGTGCCAGCAGCTTCGGCGGGGCCCCTGCCTACGAGCAGTACTTC.

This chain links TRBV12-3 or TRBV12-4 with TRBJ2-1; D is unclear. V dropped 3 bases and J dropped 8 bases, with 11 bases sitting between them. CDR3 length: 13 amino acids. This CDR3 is CASSLRPRHEQFF. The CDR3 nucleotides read TGTGCCAGCAGTTTGAGGCCTCGACATGAGCAGTTCTTC.

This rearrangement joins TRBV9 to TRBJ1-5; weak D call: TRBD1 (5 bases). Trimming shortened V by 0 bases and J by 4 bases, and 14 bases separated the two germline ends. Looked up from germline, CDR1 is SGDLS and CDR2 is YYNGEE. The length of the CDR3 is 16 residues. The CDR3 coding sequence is TGTGCCAGCAGCGTAGAGACGGGACGGTTAAATCAGCCCCAGCATTTT. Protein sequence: CASSVETGRLNQPQHF. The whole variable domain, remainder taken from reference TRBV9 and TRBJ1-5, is DSGVTQTPKHLITATGQRVTLRCSPRSGDLSVYWYQQSLDQGLQFLIQYYNGEERAKGNILERFSAQQFPDLHSELNLSSLELGDSALYFCASSVETGRLNQPQHFGDGTRLSIL.

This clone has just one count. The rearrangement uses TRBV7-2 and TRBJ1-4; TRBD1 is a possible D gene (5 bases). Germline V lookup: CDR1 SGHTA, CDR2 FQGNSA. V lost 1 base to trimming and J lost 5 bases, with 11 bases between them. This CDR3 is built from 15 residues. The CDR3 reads CASSLVGRGNEKLFF. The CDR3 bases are TGTGCCAGCAGCTTAGTGGGGCGGGGGAATGAAAAACTGTTTTTT.

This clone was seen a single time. Here the CDR3 reads CASSQGRGIGNYGYTF. CDR3 nucleotide sequence: TGTGCCAGCAGCCAAGGAAGAGGGATCGGTAACTATGGCTACACCTTC. V and J are TRBV14 and TRBJ1-2; D uncertain. The CDR3 contains 16 residues. Germline values: CDR1 SGHDN, CDR2 FVKESK. The V end lost 1 base, the J end lost 1 base, and 13 bases lay between the germline ends.

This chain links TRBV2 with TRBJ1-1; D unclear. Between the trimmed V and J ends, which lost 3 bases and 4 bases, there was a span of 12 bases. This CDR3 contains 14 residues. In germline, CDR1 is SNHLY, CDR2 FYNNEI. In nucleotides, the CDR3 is TGTGCCAGCAGTGACCGGACTACCACCACTGAAGCTTTCTTT. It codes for CASSDRTTTTEAFF.

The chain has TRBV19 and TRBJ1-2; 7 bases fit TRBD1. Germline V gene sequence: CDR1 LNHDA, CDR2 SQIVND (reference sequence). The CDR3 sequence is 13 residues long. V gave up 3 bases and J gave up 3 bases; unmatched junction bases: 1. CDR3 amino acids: CASSMGTDYGYTF. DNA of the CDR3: TGTGCCAGTAGTATGGGGACAGACTATGGCTACACCTTC.

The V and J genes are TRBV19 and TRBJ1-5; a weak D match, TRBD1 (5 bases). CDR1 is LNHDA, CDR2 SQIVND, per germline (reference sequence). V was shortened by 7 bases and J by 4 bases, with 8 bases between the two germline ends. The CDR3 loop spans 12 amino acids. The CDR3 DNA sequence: TGTGCCAGTACGGGGGGTAATCAGCCCCAGCATTTT. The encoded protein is CASTGGNQPQHF.

The CDR3 DNA follows: TGCGCCAGCAGCCAACAAACCTCGGACAGCTATAATTCACCCCTCCACTTT. The encoded protein is CASSQQTSDSYNSPLHF. This chain joins TRBV4-1 and TRBJ1-6, with a possible D match to TRBD1 (6 bases). Germline CDR1 reads MGHRA; CDR2 reads YSYEKL. V lost 2 bases and J lost 3, with 14 bases in between. The CDR3 has 17 amino acids.